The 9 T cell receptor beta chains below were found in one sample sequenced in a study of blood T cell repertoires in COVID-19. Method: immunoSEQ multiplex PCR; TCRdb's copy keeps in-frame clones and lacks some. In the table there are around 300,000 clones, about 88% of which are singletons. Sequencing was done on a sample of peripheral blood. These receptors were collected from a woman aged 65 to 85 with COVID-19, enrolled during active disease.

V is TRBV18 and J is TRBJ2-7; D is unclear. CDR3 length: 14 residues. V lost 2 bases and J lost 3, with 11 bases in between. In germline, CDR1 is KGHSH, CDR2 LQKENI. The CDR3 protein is CASSPDSSLYEQYF. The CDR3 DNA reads TGTGCCAGCTCACCAGACTCTTCCCTCTACGAGCAGTACTTC.

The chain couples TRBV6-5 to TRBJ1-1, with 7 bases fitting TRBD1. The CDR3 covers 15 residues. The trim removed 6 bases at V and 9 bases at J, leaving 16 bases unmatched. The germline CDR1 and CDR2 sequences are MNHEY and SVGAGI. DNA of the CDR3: TGTGCCAGCAGCCGCCGTCGGGACAGCACCCTCAAAGCTTTCTTT. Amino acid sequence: CASSRRRDSTLKAFF.

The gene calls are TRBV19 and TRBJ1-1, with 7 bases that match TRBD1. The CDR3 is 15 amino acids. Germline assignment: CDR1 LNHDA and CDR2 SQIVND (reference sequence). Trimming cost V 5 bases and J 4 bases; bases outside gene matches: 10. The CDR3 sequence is CASSPSHRGRTEAFF. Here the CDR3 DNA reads TGTGCCAGTAGTCCAAGTCACAGGGGACGCACTGAAGCTTTCTTT.

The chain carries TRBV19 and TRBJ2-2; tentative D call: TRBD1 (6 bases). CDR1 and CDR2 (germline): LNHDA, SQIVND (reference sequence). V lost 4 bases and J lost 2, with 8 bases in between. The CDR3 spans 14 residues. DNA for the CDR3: TGTGCCAGTAGTAGACAGGAAAACACCGGGGAGCTGTTTTTT. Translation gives CASSRQENTGELFF.

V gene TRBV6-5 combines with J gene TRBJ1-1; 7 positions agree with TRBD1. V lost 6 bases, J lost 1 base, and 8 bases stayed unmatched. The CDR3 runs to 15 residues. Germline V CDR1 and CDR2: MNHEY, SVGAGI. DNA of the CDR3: TGTGCCAGCAGATTCGACGGGACAGCGAACACTGAAGCTTTCTTT. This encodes CASRFDGTANTEAFF.

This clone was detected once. CDR3 coding DNA: TGTGCCAGCAGTGAATCGGGAGGGTCGGATGAAAAACTGTTTTTT. Protein: CASSESGGSDEKLFF. The chain carries TRBV25-1 and TRBJ1-4; no firm D call. V was trimmed by 1 base and J by 6 bases, leaving 12 bases between them. The CDR3 consists of 15 residues. From germline, CDR1 is MGHDK and CDR2 SYGVNS.

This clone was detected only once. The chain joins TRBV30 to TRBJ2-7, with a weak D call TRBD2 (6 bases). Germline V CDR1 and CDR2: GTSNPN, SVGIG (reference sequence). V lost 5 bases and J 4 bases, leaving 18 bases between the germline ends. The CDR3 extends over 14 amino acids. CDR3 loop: CAWDARDSYYEQYF. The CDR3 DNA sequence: TGTGCCTGGGACGCTCGGGACTCATATTACGAGCAGTACTTC.

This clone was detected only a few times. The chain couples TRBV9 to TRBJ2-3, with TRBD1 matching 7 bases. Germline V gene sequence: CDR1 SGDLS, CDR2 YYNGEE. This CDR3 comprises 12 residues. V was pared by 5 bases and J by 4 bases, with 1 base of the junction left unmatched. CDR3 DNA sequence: TGTGCCAGCAGTACAGGGGCAGATACGCAGTATTTT. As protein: CASSTGADTQYF. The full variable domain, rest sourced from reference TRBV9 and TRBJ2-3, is DSGVTQTPKHLITATGQRVTLRCSPRSGDLSVYWYQQSLDQGLQFLIQYYNGEERAKGNILERFSAQQFPDLHSELNLSSLELGDSALYFCASSTGADTQYFGPGTRLTVL.

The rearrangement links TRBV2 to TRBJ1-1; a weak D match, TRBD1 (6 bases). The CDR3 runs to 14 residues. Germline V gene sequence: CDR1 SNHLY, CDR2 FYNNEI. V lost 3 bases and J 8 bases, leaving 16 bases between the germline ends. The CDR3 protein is CASSEGGGGAEAFF. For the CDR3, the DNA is TGTGCCAGCAGTGAGGGGGGAGGGGGTGCGGAAGCTTTCTTT.